This T cell receptor beta chain was observed in a study of cytotoxic CD8 clonotypes in ibrutinib-treated CLL. The CDR3 sequence is 13 residues long. Germline CDR1 and CDR2: MNHNS and SASEGT. V was cut by 6 bases and J by 1 base, with 9 bases left in between. Profiled with immunoSEQ multiplex PCR; TCRdb holds only in-frame clones, not every one. Here the sample spans roughly 180,000 clones, roughly four fifths being singletons. Concerning this clone itself: Antigen specificity is unknown.

Regarding the study as a whole: The study sampled sustained-remission and progressing patients at different times. Clonality, elevated at ibrutinib response, dropped back toward baseline at progression.

The receptor's source is a human donor with chronic lymphocytic leukemia. The specimen comprised PBMCs, sampled after 24 months of ibrutinib treatment. The chain has TRBV6-1 and TRBJ1-1; D call uncertain. Here the CDR3 reads CASSESKNTEAFF. CDR3 coding DNA: TGTGCCAGCAGCGAAAGTAAGAACACTGAAGCTTTCTTT.